These 9 T cell receptor beta chains came from one sample sequenced in a study of blood T cell repertoires in COVID-19. Only in-frame clones appear in the TCRdb table, and some are missing; sequencing was by immunoSEQ multiplex PCR. There are 250,000 to 350,000 clones in the sample; around 90% occur only once, and 9.4% lies in the top ten. Source material: peripheral blood. All receptors derive from a man in his late teens or twenties with active or convalescent COVID-19.

J is TRBJ1-2 and V is TRBV9; 8 positions agree with TRBD1. Trimming took 6 bases from V and 2 from J; bases not matched to a gene: 9. Germline V CDR1 and CDR2: SGDLS, YYNGEE. CDR3 size: 15 residues. CDR3 nucleotides: TGTGCCAGCATCAAAATCAGGGGGCGAAACTATGGCTACACCTTC. Translating gives CASIKIRGRNYGYTF.

This clone appeared once. The J gene is TRBJ2-1, the V gene TRBV2; D perhaps matches TRBD2 (6 bases). CDR1 SNHLY and CDR2 FYNNEI come from the germline V gene. With 4 bases removed from V and 3 bases from J, the gap between germline ends came to 16 bases. This CDR3 has 16 residues. The CDR3 loop reads CASSALLALNYNEQFF. Written as DNA, the CDR3 is TGTGCCAGCAGTGCCCTACTAGCCCTTAACTACAATGAGCAGTTCTTC.

The chain uses TRBV9 and TRBJ2-6; the D gene is possibly TRBD1 (6 bases). Between the trimmed V and J ends, which lost 4 bases and 0 bases, there was a span of 26 bases. Germline V gene lookup returns CDR1 SGDLS and CDR2 YYNGEE. The CDR3 has 21 residues. CDR3 sequence: CASSSHLEGGMGLSGANVLTF. DNA for the CDR3: TGTGCCAGCAGCTCTCACCTGGAAGGGGGAATGGGTCTCTCTGGGGCCAACGTCCTGACTTTC.

The rearrangement joins TRBV28 to TRBJ1-1; D unresolved. The V gene lost 7 bases and the J gene lost 0 bases, with 6 bases spanning the gap. CDR1 is MDHEN, CDR2 SYDVKM, per germline. CDR3 length: 12 residues. CDR3 residues: CASISVNTEAFF. CDR3 DNA: TGTGCCAGCATTTCGGTGAACACTGAAGCTTTCTTT.

Only one count was recorded for this clone. This chain uses TRBV27 with TRBJ2-1, with 9 bases that match TRBD2. The germline CDR1 and CDR2 sequences are MNHEY and SMNVEV (reference sequence). Trimming removed 7 bases from V and 0 bases from J; junction bases left unmatched: 13. This CDR3 region has 18 residues. In nucleotides, the CDR3 is TGTGCCAGCACCCGGAAGGGGCTAGCGGGGAGCTCCTACAATGAGCAGTTCTTC. Amino acids: CASTRKGLAGSSYNEQFF.

The CDR3 nucleotides are TGTGCCAGCAGCCAAGACCCAGGAGGACATAATTCACCCCTCCACTTT. It yields the protein CASSQDPGGHNSPLHF. V usage is TRBV3-1 (or the pseudogene TRBV3-2) and J usage is TRBJ1-6; D uncertain. The CDR3 is 16 residues long. The V end was cut by 0 bases, the J end by 5 bases, with 11 bases between. Germline V lookup: CDR1 LGHDT, CDR2 YNNKEL (reference sequence).

The chain carries TRBV5-1 and TRBJ2-3; 11 nucleotides align to TRBD2. Unmatched junction bases numbered 4, after V lost 4 bases and J lost 0 bases. The CDR3 is 16 residues long. Germline CDR1 reads SGHRS; CDR2 reads YFSETQ. CDR3 sequence reads: CASSTGTSGSTDTQYF. The CDR3 bases are TGCGCCAGCAGCACCGGGACTAGCGGTAGCACAGATACGCAGTATTTT.

The chain couples TRBV6-2 or TRBV6-3 to TRBJ2-3, with 10 positions matching TRBD2. Losses at the gene ends were 4 bases for V and 1 base for J; bases not matched to a gene: 2. The CDR3 contains 15 residues. From germline, CDR1 is MNHEY and CDR2 SVGEGT. The CDR3 sequence is CASSSGTSGTDTQYF. For the CDR3, the DNA is TGTGCCAGCAGTTCGGGGACTAGCGGCACAGATACGCAGTATTTT.

The rearrangement joins TRBV11-2 to TRBJ2-5, with 7 bases fitting TRBD2. The CDR3 has 11 residues. V lost 2 bases, J lost 11 bases, and 2 bases stayed unmatched. Germline loops: CDR1 SGHAT, CDR2 FQNNGV. Here the CDR3 reads CASSLLAEQYF. Written as DNA, the CDR3 is TGTGCCAGCAGCTTACTAGCGGAACAGTACTTC.